These 5 T cell receptor beta chains originate from one sample sequenced in a study of cytomegalovirus exposure and HLA in healthy donors. Researchers ran the PCR with 60 Vbeta and 13 Jbeta primers. The assay was immunoSEQ multiplex PCR, and TCRdb's table has in-frame clones only and misses some. Of about 140,000 clones listed, around 80% are singletons. The sequenced sample was PBMCs. All receptors come from a man aged 40-55 years in good health and CMV-seropositive.

The rearrangement links TRBV28 to TRBJ2-1; 14 bases are shared with TRBD2. The germline CDR1 and CDR2 sequences are MDHEN and SYDVKM. The trim removed 6 bases at V and 10 bases at J, leaving 8 bases unmatched. CDR3 length equals 15 residues. This CDR3 reads CASRKTSGGAPEQFF. In DNA, the CDR3 is TGTGCCAGCAGAAAGACTAGCGGGGGGGCCCCAGAGCAGTTCTTC.

This chain uses TRBV5-4 with TRBJ2-7, with 9 bases matching TRBD2. The CDR3 has 14 amino acids. CDR1 and CDR2 (germline): SGHNT, YYREEE (reference sequence). V gave up 5 bases and J gave up 5 bases; unmatched junction bases: 8. CDR3 residues: CASSRSGGRDEQYF. CDR3 nucleotides: TGTGCCAGCAGTCGTAGCGGGGGAAGGGACGAGCAGTACTTC.

This clone was counted only a few times. V is TRBV2 and J is TRBJ1-1; 8 positions match TRBD1. V shed 5 bases and J 1 base; nucleotides not matched to a gene: 3. Looked up from germline, CDR1 is SNHLY and CDR2 is FYNNEI. CDR3 length equals 14 residues. CDR3 region: CASSYRGANTEAFF. In nucleotides, the CDR3 is TGTGCCAGCAGTTACAGGGGGGCGAACACTGAAGCTTTCTTT.

Worth noting for this clone: It may be a read error: a sequence one base away is much more abundant. The chain combines TRBV6-1 with TRBJ1-1; D gene unclear. Germline assignment: CDR1 MNHNS and CDR2 SASEGT. There are 14 residues in the CDR3. CDR3 DNA: TGTGCCAGCAGCCACGGGAGCCAAGGTACTGAGGCTTTCTTT. Its translation: CASSHGSQGTEAFF.

The V gene is TRBV5-1, the J gene TRBJ2-1; 10 positions match TRBD1. CDR3 length: 14 residues. Trimming took 4 bases from V and 6 from J; bases not matched to a gene: 4. Per germline, CDR1 SGHRS and CDR2 YFSETQ. The DNA of the CDR3 is TGCGCCAGCAGCCCACGGACAGGGGGCAATGAGCAGTTCTTC. It encodes CASSPRTGGNEQFF. Drawing the rest from reference TRBV5-1 and TRBJ2-1, the complete variable domain is KAGVTQTPRYLIKTRGQQVTLSCSPISGHRSVSWYQQTPGQGLQFLFEYFSETQRNKGNFPGRFSGRQFSNSRSEMNVSTLELGDSALYLCASSPRTGGNEQFFGPGTRLTVL.